This T cell receptor beta chain was retrieved from a study of Graves' ophthalmopathy and Graves' hyperthyroidism. The ends were cut back, 4 bases at V and 0 bases at J, with 10 bases in the middle. The V gene's germline CDR1 is MNHEY and CDR2 SVGEGT. This CDR3 comprises 15 residues. Broader study findings: Ophthalmopathy was separated from stable hyperthyroidism by a 13-signature model with 87.88% sensitivity and about 79% specificity.

Using RNA transcripts, the TCR beta CDR3 regions were amplified. An opening RT-PCR round employed HTBI primers and preceded a second-round multiplex PCR. From the multiplex PCR reads, TCRdb called clonotypes with MiXCR, one entry per CDR3 protein. In the table there are fewer than 650,000 distinct CDR3 sequences, around a fifth of which are singletons. The term stable hyperthyroidism indicated an absence of ophthalmopathy within 18 months of follow-up. Details on this clonotype: The antigen remains undetermined.

The chain carries TRBV6-2 or TRBV6-3 and TRBJ1-5; D remains ambiguous. The TCR was taken from a woman aged 18-30 years with stable Graves' hyperthyroidism. Some clones in this sample may be carry-over from other donors' samples. The specimen was peripheral blood. The DNA for the CDR3 is TGTGCCAGCAGTTTGGGCCTAATTAGCAATCAGCCCCAGCATTTT. Its protein is CASSLGLISNQPQHF.